Listed below are T cell receptor beta chains from one sample, sequenced in a study of identical twins. TCRdb re-called the 5' RACE reads with MiXCR, one entry per CDR3 protein. Seen here are 200,000 to 300,000 distinct CDR3 sequences, roughly 7% observed once, and the top ten hold roughly 3.6%. This same sample was also taken into another study, of yellow fever vaccine responses in identical twins.

Sequencing was performed on memory (CD45RO+) T cells sorted from blood. The receptors were gathered from a woman aged 18-35 years in good health. CDR3s include the opening cysteine and the closing phenylalanine or tryptophan. D genes are given only for firm matches. Expanded clones are given a class, and other clones once, few, many or no size at all.

TRBJ2-5 TRBV3-1 TRBD2 many CASSQARGTSGGKETQYF TGTGCCAGCAGCCAAGCCCGCGGGACTAGCGGGGGAAAAGAGACCCAGTACTTC
TRBJ1-1 TRBV20-1 . . CSARGQITEAFF TGCAGTGCGCGGGGGCAGATCACTGAAGCTTTCTTT
TRBJ2-1 TRBV6-1 . . CASSGGAKGEQFF TGTGCCAGCAGTGGGGGAGCAAAGGGGGAGCAGTTCTTC
TRBJ2-3 TRBV15 TRBD2 many CATRGGTSGETDTQYF TGTGCCACCAGGGGAGGGACTAGCGGGGAGACAGATACGCAGTATTTT
TRBJ1-5 TRBV12-3/TRBV12-4 TRBD1 . CASTIDRAYSNQPQHF TGTGCCAGCACCATAGACAGGGCGTATAGCAATCAGCCCCAGCATTTT
TRBJ2-2 TRBV5-5 . . CASSFGTVANTGELFF TGTGCCAGCAGCTTTGGGACGGTCGCGAACACCGGGGAGCTGTTTTTT
TRBJ1-1 TRBV20-1 . . CSARTGTVMNTEAFF TGCAGTGCTAGAACCGGGACGGTGATGAACACTGAAGCTTTCTTT
TRBJ1-5 TRBV29-1 TRBD1 many CSVRDRENQPQHF TGCAGCGTCCGGGACAGGGAGAATCAGCCCCAGCATTTT
TRBJ2-1 TRBV4-2 . many CASSQDAGTSYNEQFF TGTGCCAGCAGCCAAGATGCGGGTACGTCCTACAATGAGCAGTTCTTC
TRBJ1-1 TRBV12-3/TRBV12-4 . few CASLPGQVNTEAFF TGTGCCAGCCTCCCGGGGCAGGTGAACACTGAAGCTTTCTTT
TRBJ1-5 TRBV12-5 . . CASGGDTGGSQPQHF TGTGCTAGTGGAGGAGACACCGGAGGAAGTCAGCCCCAGCATTTT
TRBJ1-2 TRBV7-9 TRBD1 many CASSQTGDSYGYTF TGTGCCAGCAGCCAGACAGGGGATAGCTATGGCTACACCTTC
TRBJ2-3 TRBV6-4 . few CASSDTGDAIDTQYF TGTGCCAGCAGTGACACGGGAGATGCGATAGATACGCAGTATTTT
TRBJ2-4 TRBV19 . . CASSIIGQAKNIQYF TGTGCCAGTAGTATAATAGGCCAAGCCAAAAACATTCAGTACTTC
TRBJ1-4 TRBV24-1 . few CATSDPRDTSTNEKLFF TGTGCCACCAGTGATCCCCGGGACACCTCAACTAATGAAAAACTGTTTTTT
TRBJ1-1 TRBV11-2 TRBD1 few CASSSSDRANTEAFF TGTGCCAGCAGCTCTTCGGACAGGGCGAACACTGAAGCTTTCTTT
TRBJ2-7 TRBV28 TRBD1 few CASRGDRGPYEQYF TGTGCCAGCAGAGGCGACAGGGGACCGTACGAGCAGTACTTC
TRBJ2-7 TRBV7-9 . . CASSFRTAGTYEQYF TGTGCCAGCAGCTTTCGGACCGCCGGGACCTACGAGCAGTACTTC
TRBJ2-1 TRBV27 . many CASSLGLAYNEQFF TGTGCCAGCAGTTTAGGGCTAGCATACAATGAGCAGTTCTTC
TRBJ2-1 TRBV3-1 TRBD2 many CASSQASGGYEQFF TGTGCCAGCAGCCAGGCTAGCGGGGGGTATGAGCAGTTCTTC
TRBJ1-4 TRBV7-9 . . CASSPGTAKGEKLFF TGTGCCAGCAGCCCCGGGACCGCTAAAGGTGAAAAACTGTTTTTT
TRBJ2-7 TRBV20-1 . many CSATTGLPSYEQYF TGCAGTGCGACCACGGGACTTCCCTCCTACGAGCAGTACTTC
TRBJ2-7 TRBV4-1 . many CASSQFGQGYEQYF TGCGCCAGCAGCCAGTTTGGTCAGGGCTACGAGCAGTACTTC
TRBJ1-4 TRBV7-2 TRBD1 . CASSWNRGSNEKLFF TGTGCCAGCAGCTGGAACAGGGGATCCAATGAAAAACTGTTTTTT
TRBJ2-5 TRBV2 . few CASSPDTQETQYF TGTGCCAGCAGTCCAGACACGCAAGAGACCCAGTACTTC
TRBJ2-1 TRBV6-1 . many CAISASSYNEQFF TGTGCCATCTCGGCCAGCTCCTACAATGAGCAGTTCTTC
TRBJ2-7 TRBV2 TRBD2 once CASTRLAYEQYF TGTGCCAGCACGCGACTAGCGTACGAGCAGTACTTC
TRBJ2-1 TRBV5-1 . many CASSGGETPLYEQFF TGCGCCAGCAGCGGGGGAGAAACCCCGTTATATGAGCAGTTCTTC
TRBJ2-2 TRBV20-1 . . CSARVGGAGELFF TGCAGTGCTAGAGTGGGGGGAGCGGGGGAGCTGTTTTTT
TRBJ2-3 TRBV11-1 . . CASSLGLGRTDTQYF TGTGCCAGCAGCTTAGGACTCGGTCGCACAGATACGCAGTATTTT
TRBJ1-1 TRBV11-3 . . CASKYWGTEAFF TGTGCCAGCAAGTACTGGGGCACTGAAGCTTTCTTT
TRBJ1-6 TRBV4-2 TRBD1 . CASSQDEGTGNSPLHF TGTGCCAGCAGCCAAGATGAGGGGACAGGGAATTCACCCCTCCACTTT
TRBJ2-5 TRBV28 TRBD1 . CASSPPGQAVQETQYF TGTGCCAGCAGCCCCCCGGGACAGGCGGTACAAGAGACCCAGTACTTC
TRBJ1-1 TRBV6-1 . few CASSLVDNTEAFF TGTGCCAGCAGTCTCGTTGATAACACTGAAGCTTTCTTT
TRBJ2-1 TRBV24-1 . many CATSAKGQGFYNEQFF TGTGCCACCAGTGCCAAAGGGCAGGGGTTCTACAATGAGCAGTTCTTC
TRBJ2-4 TRBV24-1 TRBD2 many CATSDSGGAKNIQYF TGTGCCACCAGTGATTCCGGGGGGGCGAAAAACATTCAGTACTTC
TRBJ1-3 TRBV4-1 . few CASSQEPGNTIYF TGCGCCAGCAGCCAAGAGCCTGGAAACACCATATATTTT
TRBJ2-7 TRBV28 TRBD1 . CASSLGGTGGVYEQYF TGTGCCAGCAGCCTTGGCGGGACAGGGGGCGTCTACGAGCAGTACTTC
TRBJ1-2 TRBV14 . few CASSQNSNYGYTF TGTGCCAGCAGCCAAAACAGCAACTATGGCTACACCTTC
TRBJ2-6 TRBV28 TRBD2 . CASRRAGDTGANVLTF TGTGCCAGCAGGAGAGCGGGAGATACTGGGGCCAACGTCCTGACTTTC
TRBJ1-2 TRBV12-3/TRBV12-4 TRBD1 many CASRDRVRGYTF TGTGCCAGCCGGGACAGGGTGCGCGGCTACACCTTC
TRBJ1-6 TRBV24-1 . many CATSATVNSPLHF TGTGCCACCAGTGCTACAGTGAATTCACCCCTCCACTTT
TRBJ1-1 TRBV6-1 . many CASRGVKNTEAFF TGTGCCAGCCGGGGGGTCAAGAACACTGAAGCTTTCTTT
TRBJ2-2 TRBV5-1 TRBD2 many CASSFGTSGATGELFF TGCGCCAGCAGCTTCGGGACTAGCGGGGCGACCGGGGAGCTGTTTTTT
TRBJ2-5 TRBV18 . . CASSRAAGETQYF TGTGCCAGCTCACGGGCGGCAGGGGAGACCCAGTACTTC
TRBJ2-1 TRBV4-1 . few CASSLRTEFLNNEQFF TGCGCCAGCAGCCTTAGGACGGAATTTCTGAACAATGAGCAGTTCTTC
TRBJ1-2 TRBV4-1 TRBD1 . CASSRRTGYDYGYTF TGCGCCAGCAGCCGACGGACAGGGTACGACTATGGCTACACCTTC
TRBJ2-6 TRBV5-1 . . CASSREGGSGANVLTF TGCGCCAGCAGCCGCGAAGGGGGGTCTGGGGCCAACGTCCTGACTTTC
TRBJ2-5 TRBV5-1 . many CASSLAATVKETQYF TGCGCCAGCAGCTTGGCCGCGACAGTCAAAGAGACCCAGTACTTC
TRBJ2-7 TRBV24-1 TRBD1 few CATSDLETGGPPNEQYF TGTGCCACCAGTGATTTGGAAACAGGGGGTCCTCCTAACGAGCAGTACTTC
TRBJ2-2 TRBV6-1 . many CASRRTGLTGELFF TGTGCCAGCAGGAGGACCGGGCTCACCGGGGAGCTGTTTTTT
TRBJ1-5 TRBV28 . few CASSLATGIRQPQHF TGTGCCAGCAGTTTAGCCACAGGGATCAGGCAGCCCCAGCATTTT
TRBJ2-7 TRBV5-5 . many CASSLKTYEQYF TGTGCCAGCAGCTTGAAGACATACGAGCAGTACTTC
TRBJ2-3 TRBV5-1 TRBD2 . CASTGGLAGGTTSTDTQYF TGCGCCAGCACCGGGGGACTAGCGGGGGGCACCACCTCCACAGATACGCAGTATTTT
TRBJ2-7 TRBV28 . few CASSTQGARVYEQYF TGTGCCAGCAGTACCCAAGGGGCTAGGGTCTACGAGCAGTACTTC
TRBJ2-4 TRBV28 . many CASSGTENIQYF TGTGCCAGCAGTGGGACGGAAAACATTCAGTACTTC
TRBJ1-2 TRBV12-3/TRBV12-4 . few CASTLFLAYGYTF TGTGCCAGCACCCTTTTTTTGGCCTATGGCTACACCTTC